This T cell receptor (beta chain) was sequenced during a study of human thymus T cells. Using immunoSEQ multiplex PCR, the repertoire was profiled, and TCRdb retains in-frame clones only, with some absent. The sample records some 120,000 clones, around 94% being singletons. Thymus tissue was removed during corrective cardiac surgery. Donors consisted of healthy Finnish infants (having corrective surgery for congenital heart defects). Broader study findings: Thymic and blood repertoires appeared to show biased V and J gene usage. Related work found strong thymic repertoire overlap between unrelated individuals.

In regard to this clone: The antigen remains unidentified.

V dropped 3 bases and J dropped 2; count of bases not matched to a gene: 10. CDR3 length equals 17 residues. Germline-derived CDR1 and CDR2 are SGDLS and YYNGEE. Sequencing was performed on thymus tissue. V gene TRBV9 combines with J gene TRBJ2-3; 9 bases align to TRBD2. This sequence was found in a boy less than two years old with a congenital heart defect but otherwise immunologically healthy. The CDR3 loop reads CASSARVAGVYTDTQYF. CDR3 nucleotides: TGTGCCAGCAGCGCCAGGGTAGCGGGGGTCTACACAGATACGCAGTATTTT.